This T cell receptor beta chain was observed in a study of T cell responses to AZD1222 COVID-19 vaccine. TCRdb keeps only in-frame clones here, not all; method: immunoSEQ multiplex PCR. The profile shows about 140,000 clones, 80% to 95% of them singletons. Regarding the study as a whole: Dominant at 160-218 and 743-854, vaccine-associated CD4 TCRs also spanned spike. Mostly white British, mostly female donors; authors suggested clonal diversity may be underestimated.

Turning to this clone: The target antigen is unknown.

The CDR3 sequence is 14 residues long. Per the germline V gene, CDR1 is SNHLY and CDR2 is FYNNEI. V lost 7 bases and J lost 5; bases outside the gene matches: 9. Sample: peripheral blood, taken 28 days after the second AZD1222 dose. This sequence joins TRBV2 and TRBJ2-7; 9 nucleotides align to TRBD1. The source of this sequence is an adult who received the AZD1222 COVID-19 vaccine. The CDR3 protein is CASTRDRESHEQYF. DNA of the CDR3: TGTGCCAGCACCAGGGACAGGGAATCCCACGAGCAGTACTTC. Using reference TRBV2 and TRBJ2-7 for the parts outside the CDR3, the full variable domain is EPEVTQTPSHQVTQMGQEVILRCVPISNHLYFYWYRQILGQKVEFLVSFYNNEISEKSEIFDDQFSVERPDGSNFTLKIRSTKLEDSAMYFCASTRDRESHEQYFGPGTRLTVT.